What follows are 2 T cell receptor beta chains derived from one specimen sequenced in a study of shared clonotypes between healthy human individuals. Sequenced by immunoSEQ multiplex PCR; TCRdb stores in-frame clones only, minus some. Among about 800,000 clones, 95% to 97% were seen once, and the ten largest hold less than 0.25%. Naive CD8 cells, CD45RO-negative and positively selected for CCR7, excluded terminally differentiated effector memory CD45RA+ cells. The sequenced material came from naive CD8+ T cells sorted from blood. The receptor source for this set is a man in his thirties or forties in good health.

This rearrangement joins TRBV9 to TRBJ2-7, with D possibly matching TRBD2 (6 bases). CDR3 length: 14 residues. The germline V gene encodes CDR1 SGDLS and CDR2 YYNGEE. V was trimmed by 0 bases and J by 5 bases, leaving 12 bases between them. The chain's CDR3 is CASSVAPREDEQYF. CDR3 DNA: TGTGCCAGCAGCGTAGCACCCAGGGAGGACGAGCAGTACTTC.

The rearrangement links TRBV6-6 to TRBJ2-2; TRBD1 is a possible D gene (5 bases). CDR3 length: 16 residues. The V end was cut by 5 bases, the J end by 0 bases, with 13 bases between. Germline CDR1 and CDR2: MNHNY and SVGAGI (reference sequence). The CDR3 loop reads CASSRADSPNTGELFF. Written as DNA, the CDR3 is TGTGCCAGCAGTAGAGCCGACAGTCCGAACACCGGGGAGCTGTTTTTT.